This passage covers 7 T cell receptor beta chains from one sample sequenced in a study of a mutant IDH1 vaccine in newly diagnosed glioma. Which antigens these TCRs recognize remains unknown. The sample's time point: week 23, last vaccination. The study gave 300 ug of mutant IDH1 20-mer peptide per vaccine dose, with topical imiquimod. Produced via immunoSEQ multiplex PCR; TCRdb's table is partial and in-frame only. The sample carries 60,000 or so clones, 80% to 90% recorded once. Sequencing was performed on PBMCs, taken from a glioma patient whose treatment included an IDH1 peptide vaccine. These receptors came from a young man with glioma.

The V and J genes are TRBV7-2 and TRBJ2-5; 9 nucleotides line up with TRBD1. The CDR3 length is 15 residues. Germline CDR1 is SGHTA and CDR2 is FQGNSA. Unmatched junction bases numbered 9, after V lost 5 bases and J lost 5 bases. Here the CDR3 reads CASSPYRGQRETQYF. CDR3 DNA: TGTGCCAGCAGCCCTTACAGGGGGCAGAGGGAGACCCAGTACTTC.

This clone was seen a handful of times. J is TRBJ1-1 and V is TRBV6-5; D possibly corresponds to TRBD1 (5 bases). V shed 2 bases and J shed 5 bases, with 9 bases lying between them. The CDR3 is 13 amino acids. Germline CDR1 reads MNHEY; CDR2 reads SVGAGI. In nucleotides, the CDR3 is TGTGCCAGCAGTTACGAGGGGTGGACTGAAGCTTTCTTT. Protein product: CASSYEGWTEAFF.

V usage is TRBV5-4 and J usage is TRBJ2-1, with 10 bases fitting TRBD2. V was clipped by 4 bases and J by 2 bases; unmatched bases: 3. In germline, CDR1 is SGHNT, CDR2 YYREEE (reference sequence). This CDR3 region has 15 residues. The CDR3 coding sequence is TGTGCCAGCAGCCCTAGCGGGGGAACCTACAATGAGCAGTTCTTC. This gives the protein CASSPSGGTYNEQFF. The full variable domain, in which reference TRBV5-4 and TRBJ2-1 provide the parts outside the CDR3, is ETGVTQSPTHLIKTRGQQVTLRCSSQSGHNTVSWYQQALGQGPQFIFQYYREEENGRGNFPPRFSGLQFPNYSSELNVNALELDDSALYLCASSPSGGTYNEQFFGPGTRLTVL.

The V call is TRBV19, the J call TRBJ1-5; maybe TRBD1 (5 bases). From germline, CDR1 is LNHDA and CDR2 SQIVND (reference sequence). The CDR3 totals 15 residues. V lost 1 base and J 6 bases, leaving 13 bases between the germline ends. CDR3 in DNA: TGTGCCAGTAGTATAGCTACCAGGGTTGGTCAGCCCCAGCATTTT. This codes for CASSIATRVGQPQHF.

The chain carries TRBV19 and TRBJ1-1; D is perhaps TRBD1 (5 bases). Trimming cost V 5 bases and J 4 bases, with 11 bases left between them. CDR3 length: 13 amino acids. Looked up from germline, CDR1 is LNHDA and CDR2 is SQIVND (reference sequence). The CDR3 sequence is CASSYAGPTEAFF. The CDR3, as DNA: TGTGCCAGTAGTTACGCAGGGCCCACTGAAGCTTTCTTT.

Comment on this clone: The junction shows a germline mismatch at one end, possibly a read error. The V gene is TRBV11-2, the J gene TRBJ1-3; D may be TRBD1 (5 bases). The CDR3 loop spans 16 amino acids. Germline CDR1 is SGHAT and CDR2 is FQNNGV. The CDR3: CASRLGWGTNGNTIYF. CDR3 coding DNA: TGTGCCAGCAGATTAGGGTGGGGGACCAATGGAAACACCATATATTTT.

The chain links TRBV30 to TRBJ2-1; possibly TRBD1 for D (6 bases). CDR1 and CDR2 from the germline V gene are GTSNPN and SVGIG (reference sequence). Between the trimmed V and J ends, which lost 2 bases and 4 bases, there was a span of 12 bases. The CDR3 contains 14 residues. CDR3 sequence (DNA): TGTGCCTGGAGTAAAACAGGGATTTACAATGAGCAGTTCTTC. This codes for CAWSKTGIYNEQFF. Using reference TRBV30 and TRBJ2-1 for the parts outside the CDR3, the full variable domain is SQTIHQWPATLVQPVGSPLSLECTVEGTSNPNLYWYRQAAGRGLQLLFYSVGIGQISSEVPQNLSASRPQDRQFILSSKKLLLSDSGFYLCAWSKTGIYNEQFFGPGTRLTVL.